This T cell receptor beta chain was retrieved from a study of cytomegalovirus exposure and HLA in healthy donors. Regarding the study as a whole: A missense DCLRE1C variant was associated with V- and J-gene trimming of TCR beta chains in a later analysis, and an independent cohort replicated the association. A later analysis appeared to link common viral pathogens to several of the most significant clusters.

Primers for the PCR totalled 60 Vbeta and 13 Jbeta. Measured with immunoSEQ multiplex PCR; TCRdb has only the in-frame clones, and not every one. The sample consists of more than 150,000 clones, 75% to 90% of them appearing once. Notes on this clone: What it binds is not known.

The germline gives CDR1 SGDLS, CDR2 YYNGEE. This CDR3 contains 14 residues. The junction had 3 bases not matched to a gene; V was cut back by 3 bases and J by 2 bases. The receptor was isolated from a woman aged 45-65 years in good health and CMV-seropositive. Sample: PBMCs. The genes are TRBV9 and TRBJ2-3; 7 nucleotides align to TRBD2. The CDR3 region has the DNA TGTGCCAGCAGCGCGGGGGGAATCACAGATACGCAGTATTTT. This encodes CASSAGGITDTQYF.